The clone carrying this TCR beta chain has just one count. Its antigen remains unidentified. The data belong to a study of a mutant IDH1 vaccine in newly diagnosed glioma. The wider study: Patients under treatment included about 60% males and about 38% females and had a mean age of 40.4 years.

Time point of the sample: week 5, during vaccination. It was 300 ug of mutant IDH1 20-mer peptide that made up each vaccine dose, given with topical imiquimod. There are 15 residues in the CDR3. Germline-derived CDR1 and CDR2 are MNHEY and SMNVEV (reference sequence). Trimming left V 5 bases short and J 7 bases short, with 15 bases between. The table came from immunoSEQ multiplex PCR; TCRdb's copy has only in-frame clones and leaves some out. This sample has about 83,000 clones, with 90% to 95% found just once. This sample comprised PBMCs, obtained from a glioma patient whose treatment included an IDH1 peptide vaccine. The chain joins TRBV27 to TRBJ1-6; tentative D call: TRBD1 (6 bases). The clonotype comes from a woman aged 45-60 years with glioma. The DNA for the CDR3 is TGTGCCAGCAGTCCTTTGGGCCAGGGGAATTCACCCCTCCACTTT. This encodes CASSPLGQGNSPLHF.